This entry lists 18 T cell receptor beta chains sequenced from one sample in a study of T-cell memory formation after mild COVID-19. TCRdb re-called the 5' RACE reads with MiXCR, one entry per CDR3 protein. The sample yields 100,000 to 130,000 distinct CDR3 sequences, roughly a sixth seen once. Sequenced input: PBMCs or a T cell subset sorted from them (not recorded which). These receptors originate from a young man who had mild COVID-19 (a few samples of this study predate the infection). Cell type and time point are not known.

This clonotype was seen only a few times. The chain recombines TRBV12-3 or TRBV12-4 with TRBJ2-7; no definite D call. This CDR3 spans 11 amino acids. The V end was cut by 3 bases, the J end by 4 bases, with 4 bases between. CDR3 protein: CASSFHYEQYF. The CDR3 nucleotides read TGTGCCAGCAGTTTCCATTACGAGCAGTACTTC.

This clonotype turned up a few times. V usage is TRBV19 and J usage is TRBJ2-6; possibly TRBD2 for D (5 bases). Germline-derived CDR1 and CDR2 are LNHDA and SQIVND (reference sequence). CDR3 size: 19 residues. V was trimmed by 4 bases and J by 1 base, leaving 20 bases between them. The CDR3, as DNA: TGTGCCAGTAGTAAGGCTAGCCTACAGATGGCTTCTGGGGCCAACGTCCTGACTTTC. This encodes CASSKASLQMASGANVLTF.

This chain uses TRBV7-2 with TRBJ2-1, with D perhaps given as TRBD1 or TRBD2 (5 bases each). This CDR3 is 15 amino acids long. Germline lookup yields CDR1 SGHTA and CDR2 FQGNSA. The V gene lost 8 bases and the J gene lost 0 bases, with 14 bases spanning the gap. The CDR3 sequence is CASGRDRSSYNEQFF. The CDR3, as DNA: TGTGCCAGCGGCCGGGACCGTAGCTCCTACAATGAGCAGTTCTTC.

A few counts support this clonotype. The CDR3 region is CASRRTGQISPLHF. Written as DNA, the CDR3 is TGTGCCAGCAGGCGGACAGGACAGATCTCACCCCTCCACTTT. The V and J genes are TRBV6-6 and TRBJ1-6; 7 bases map to TRBD1. The CDR3 totals 14 residues. Looked up from germline, CDR1 is MNHNY and CDR2 is SVGAGI (reference sequence). V trimming: 6 bases; J trimming: 10 bases; junction bases outside the gene matches: 9.

This clonotype showed up just a few times. The chain couples TRBV7-2 to TRBJ1-1, with 7 bases identical to TRBD1. The length of the CDR3 is 15 residues. CDR1 and CDR2 (germline): SGHTA, FQGNSA. Germline trimming cut 5 bases from V and 2 bases from J; bases unmatched to any gene: 8. CDR3 nucleotides: TGTGCCAGCAGCGTAGGGGGGACAGCAAACACTGAAGCTTTCTTT. The encoded protein is CASSVGGTANTEAFF. Using reference TRBV7-2 and TRBJ1-1 for the parts outside the CDR3, the full variable domain is GAGVSQSPSNKVTEKGKDVELRCDPISGHTALYWYRQSLGQGLEFLIYFQGNSAPDKSGLPSDRFSAERTGGSVSTLTIQRTQQEDSAVYLCASSVGGTANTEAFFGQGTRLTVV.

The rearrangement links TRBV9 to TRBJ2-3; D not certain. V was trimmed by 4 bases and J by 6 bases, leaving 6 bases between them. Germline CDR1 reads SGDLS; CDR2 reads YYNGEE. The CDR3 consists of 11 residues. The CDR3 DNA sequence: TGTGCCAGCAGCATAGGGGATACGCAGTATTTT. The encoded protein is CASSIGDTQYF.

The chain recombines TRBV6-2 or TRBV6-3 with TRBJ2-1; D is ambiguous. The germline V and J ends were trimmed by 8 bases and 2 bases, with 19 bases remaining between them. Germline CDR1 is MNHEY and CDR2 is SVGEGT. This CDR3 has 16 amino acids. In DNA form, the CDR3 reads TGTGCCAGCTCCTTTCTCGGGCACGACCCCTACAATGAGCAGTTCTTC. Protein sequence: CASSFLGHDPYNEQFF.

V is TRBV7-2 and J is TRBJ1-6; a possible D gene is TRBD1 (5 bases). Per germline, CDR1 SGHTA and CDR2 FQGNSA. With 5 bases removed from V and 9 bases from J, the gap between germline ends came to 20 bases. CDR3 length: 16 residues. The chain's CDR3 is CASSPLGGQRGSPLHF. The CDR3 DNA is TGTGCCAGCAGCCCATTGGGTGGGCAGAGGGGTTCACCCCTCCACTTT. The full variable domain, in which reference TRBV7-2 and TRBJ1-6 provide the parts outside the CDR3, is GAGVSQSPSNKVTEKGKDVELRCDPISGHTALYWYRQSLGQGLEFLIYFQGNSAPDKSGLPSDRFSAERTGGSVSTLTIQRTQQEDSAVYLCASSPLGGQRGSPLHFGNGTRLTVT.

This sequence joins TRBV6-1 and TRBJ2-7; possibly TRBD1 or TRBD2 for D (5 bases each). The CDR3 contains 16 residues. Trimming took 6 bases from V and 4 from J, leaving 22 bases between them. Germline loops: CDR1 MNHNS, CDR2 SASEGT. Here the CDR3 reads CASSPDEGRAAYEQYV. CDR3 DNA sequence: TGTGCCAGCAGCCCCGACGAGGGACGTGCGGCATACGAGCAGTACGTC.

In this sample, this clonotype turned up a few times. The chain has TRBV5-6 and TRBJ1-2; weak D call: TRBD1 (6 bases). Trimming removed 4 bases from V and 10 bases from J, with 11 bases in between. This CDR3 region has 11 residues. Germline CDR1 reads SGHDT; CDR2 reads YYEEEE. The CDR3 region is CASSLRQDYTF. The CDR3 DNA reads TGTGCCAGCAGCCTTCGACAGGACTACACCTTC.

This clonotype was observed at least ten times. DNA for the CDR3: TGCGCCAGCAGCTTCCCGGGGGATGATACGCAGTATTTT. It specifies CASSFPGDDTQYF. The rearrangement uses TRBV5-1 and TRBJ2-3; perhaps TRBD2 as D (6 bases). V lost 2 bases and J lost 6, with 10 bases in between. Germline V CDR1 and CDR2: SGHRS, YFSETQ. CDR3 size: 13 residues.

This clonotype has only a few counts. The chain carries TRBV20-1 and TRBJ2-3; no firm D call. CDR1 is DFQATT and CDR2 is SNEGSKA in the germline V gene (reference sequence). Trimming removed 2 bases from V and 1 base from J, with 13 bases in between. This CDR3 contains 15 residues. DNA of the CDR3: TGCAGTGCTAGACGTAGTCAAACCCGCACAGATACGCAGTATTTT. Translating gives CSARRSQTRTDTQYF.

This clonotype was detected a few times. The genes are TRBV29-1 and TRBJ1-1; TRBD1 is a possible D gene (6 bases). The CDR3 totals 14 residues. The germline V and J ends were trimmed by 4 bases and 6 bases, with 18 bases remaining between them. In germline, CDR1 is SQVTM, CDR2 ANQGSEA. CDR3 coding DNA: TGCAGCGTTGTACCAGGGGCGGGCAGCGCTGAAGCTTTCTTT. This gives the protein CSVVPGAGSAEAFF.

The chain employs TRBV7-9 and TRBJ2-3; D is undetermined. CDR3 length equals 13 residues. CDR1 is SEHNR, CDR2 FQNEAQ, per germline (reference sequence). V was pared by 1 base and J by 6 bases, with 8 bases between. Here the CDR3 DNA reads TGTGCCAGCAGCTTAGGTGGCCAGGATACGCAGTATTTT. Amino acid sequence: CASSLGGQDTQYF.

This clonotype occurred a few times. The chain combines TRBV4-3 with TRBJ1-6; D not resolved. V lost 0 bases and J 13 bases, leaving 22 bases between the germline ends. CDR3 size: 17 residues. Germline V gives CDR1 LGHNA, CDR2 YSLEER. CDR3 sequence: CASSQENAPGASGPLHF. The CDR3 bases are TGCGCCAGCAGCCAAGAGAACGCCCCGGGAGCCTCGGGGCCCCTCCACTTT.

The chain employs TRBV3-1 and TRBJ1-1; D may be TRBD1 (5 bases). The length of the CDR3 is 13 residues. V was clipped by 4 bases and J by 5 bases, with 11 bases between them. Germline V gives CDR1 LGHDT, CDR2 YNNKEL (reference sequence). The CDR3 sequence: CASSPQGDTEAFF. In nucleotides, the CDR3 is TGTGCCAGCAGCCCGCAAGGGGATACTGAAGCTTTCTTT. Using reference TRBV3-1 and TRBJ1-1 for the parts outside the CDR3, the full variable domain is DTAVSQTPKYLVTQMGNDKSIKCEQNLGHDTMYWYKQDSKKFLKIMFSYNNKELIINETVPNRFSPKSPDKAHLNLHINSLELGDSAVYFCASSPQGDTEAFFGQGTRLTVV.

V gene TRBV12-3 or TRBV12-4 combines with J gene TRBJ1-3, with TRBD1 as a possible D gene (6 bases). The V end lost 3 bases, the J end lost 0 bases, and 9 bases lay between the germline ends. The CDR3 totals 15 residues. The CDR3 region has the DNA TGTGCCAGCAGTTTTGGACAGAGCTCTGGAAACACCATATATTTT. Translated, it gives CASSFGQSSGNTIYF.

This clonotype was seen more than once but under ten times. The chain links TRBV5-1 to TRBJ2-1; D might be TRBD2 (6 bases). Trimming removed 5 bases at V and 12 bases at J, with 18 bases between. The CDR3 spans 13 residues. Germline V gene lookup returns CDR1 SGHRS and CDR2 YFSETQ. CDR3 loop: CASRTSRGLVQFF. CDR3 DNA: TGCGCCAGCAGAACGAGCCGGGGACTGGTGCAGTTCTTC. Supplemented by reference TRBV5-1 and TRBJ2-1, the full variable domain reads KAGVTQTPRYLIKTRGQQVTLSCSPISGHRSVSWYQQTPGQGLQFLFEYFSETQRNKGNFPGRFSGRQFSNSRSEMNVSTLELGDSALYLCASRTSRGLVQFFGPGTRLTVL.